The 8 T cell receptor beta chains in this list originate from one sample, sequenced in a study of identifying expanded T cells in peripheral blood. Sequenced by immunoSEQ multiplex PCR; TCRdb stores in-frame clones only, minus some. Seen here are tens of thousands of clones, approximately 86% observed once, and the top ten hold around 6%. Sequencing was carried out using blood. The receptors stem from a person aged 18 to 75 in good health.

The chain links TRBV5-1 to TRBJ1-1; a weak D match, TRBD1 (5 bases). V was pared by 1 base and J by 3 bases, with 7 bases between. CDR3 length equals 13 residues. CDR1 is SGHRS and CDR2 is YFSETQ in the germline V gene. This CDR3 is CASSLTGYTEAFF. The DNA of the CDR3 is TGCGCCAGCAGCTTGACAGGTTACACTGAAGCTTTCTTT.

This clone was detected only once. The chain is built from TRBV7-9 and TRBJ1-1; the D gene is possibly TRBD1 (6 bases). The V gene's germline CDR1 is SEHNR and CDR2 FQNEAQ (reference sequence). This CDR3 region has 13 residues. Trimming shortened V by 1 base and J by 7 bases, and 10 bases separated the two germline ends. The CDR3 DNA reads as TGTGCCAGCAGCTTAGAATCAGGGGTTGAAGCTTTCTTT. Its translation: CASSLESGVEAFF.

This clone has a handful of counts. The chain is built from TRBV2 and TRBJ1-2; D remains ambiguous. V gave up 6 bases and J gave up 8 bases, with 22 bases separating them. Germline CDR1 is SNHLY and CDR2 is FYNNEI. The CDR3 length is 15 residues. The CDR3: CASRTYSLTWWGYTF. CDR3 in DNA: TGTGCCAGCAGGACCTATTCCCTTACCTGGTGGGGCTACACCTTC.

The chain recombines TRBV27 with TRBJ2-7, with 11 bases fitting TRBD2. Per germline, CDR1 MNHEY and CDR2 SMNVEV (reference sequence). There are 15 residues in the CDR3. V lost 7 bases and J lost 12; bases outside the gene matches: 17. The CDR3 DNA follows: TGTGCCAGCAAGGGGGTGGGGACTAGCGGATTGTGGGCGTACTTC. This gives the protein CASKGVGTSGLWAYF.

J is TRBJ2-7 and V is TRBV18, with 9 bases aligning to TRBD1. V lost 6 bases and J lost 3; bases outside the gene matches: 12. CDR3 length: 16 amino acids. CDR1 is KGHSH, CDR2 LQKENI, per germline. The chain's CDR3 is CASSRSGQGPSYEQYF. The CDR3 DNA is TGTGCCAGCTCGCGTTCCGGACAGGGGCCAAGCTACGAGCAGTACTTC. Together with reference TRBV18 and TRBJ2-7, the CDR3 gives the full variable domain: NAGVMQNPRHLVRRRGQEARLRCSPMKGHSHVYWYRQLPEEGLKFMVYLQKENIIDESGMPKERFSAEFPKEGPSILRIQQVVRGDSAAYFCASSRSGQGPSYEQYFGPGTRLTVT.

The chain couples TRBV5-6 to TRBJ2-2; 7 positions match TRBD2. This CDR3 comprises 15 residues. Germline V lookup: CDR1 SGHDT, CDR2 YYEEEE. V trimming: 1 base; J trimming: 4 bases; junction bases outside the gene matches: 4. CDR3 sequence reads: CASSLLTSSTGELFF. For the CDR3, the DNA is TGTGCCAGCAGCTTGTTGACTAGCAGCACCGGGGAGCTGTTTTTT.

The V and J genes are TRBV19 and TRBJ1-5; D is unclear. The CDR3 runs to 14 residues. V dropped 4 bases and J dropped 7 bases, with 14 bases sitting between them. Germline V gene sequence: CDR1 LNHDA, CDR2 SQIVND (reference sequence). CDR3 in amino acids: CASSKTSQRQPQHF. The CDR3 DNA reads as TGTGCCAGTAGTAAAACCAGCCAACGCCAGCCCCAGCATTTT.

V and J are TRBV7-8 and TRBJ2-5; unclear D gene. CDR1 and CDR2 from the germline V gene are SGHVS and FQNEAQ. There are 15 residues in the CDR3. Trimming cost V 2 bases and J 4 bases, with 14 bases left between them. The DNA of the CDR3 is TGTGCCAGCAGCTTATCTCAGGTTAGAGGAGAGACCCAGTACTTC. Translated: CASSLSQVRGETQYF. Complete variable domain (other parts from reference TRBV7-8 and TRBJ2-5): GAGVSQSPRYKVAKRGQDVALRCDPISGHVSLFWYQQALGQGPEFLTYFQNEAQLDKSGLPSDRFFAERPEGSVSTLKIQRTQQEDSAVYLCASSLSQVRGETQYFGPGTRLLVL.